This is a list of T cell receptor beta chains from one sample in a study of T-cell memory formation after mild COVID-19. TCRdb redid the calling of the 5' RACE reads with MiXCR, one entry per CDR3 protein. The sample lists under 400,000 distinct CDR3 sequences; 25% to 30% were seen once. Material for sequencing was PBMCs or a T cell subset sorted from them (not recorded which). Every receptor here comes from an adult woman who had mild COVID-19 (a few samples of this study predate the infection). Cell type and time point are not known. Both conserved end residues are part of each CDR3. A D gene is named only where the DNA matches it firmly. Expanded clones are given a class, and other clones once, few, many or no size at all.

j_call: TRBJ1-6; v_call: TRBV4-2; cdr3_length: 15; clone_size: few; d_call: TRBD1; cdr3_nt: TGTGCCAGCAGCCTCCAGACAGGGGCCCATTCACCCCTCCACTTT; cdr3_aa: CASSLQTGAHSPLHF
j_call: TRBJ2-7; v_call: TRBV6-2/TRBV6-3; cdr3_length: 14; clone_size: .; d_call: .; cdr3_nt: TGTGCCAGCAGTTATTCCGGGACCCACTACGAGCAGTACTTC; cdr3_aa: CASSYSGTHYEQYF
j_call: TRBJ2-3; v_call: TRBV24-1; cdr3_length: 15; clone_size: .; d_call: .; cdr3_nt: TGTGCCACCAGTGCCGTGGGGGGGCATACAGATACGCAGTATTTT; cdr3_aa: CATSAVGGHTDTQYF
j_call: TRBJ1-2; v_call: TRBV7-9; cdr3_length: 14; clone_size: few; d_call: TRBD1; cdr3_nt: TGTGCCAGCAGCCCCGGGACAGGCCTCTATGGCTACACCTTC; cdr3_aa: CASSPGTGLYGYTF
j_call: TRBJ2-1; v_call: TRBV24-1; cdr3_length: 15; clone_size: .; d_call: TRBD1; cdr3_nt: TGTGCCACCGCCACCCGACAGGGTCCTTACAATGAGCAGTTCTTC; cdr3_aa: CATATRQGPYNEQFF
j_call: TRBJ2-1; v_call: TRBV24-1; cdr3_length: 15; clone_size: .; d_call: .; cdr3_nt: TGTGCCACCAGTGATTACCTCGGACAATACAATGAGCAGTTCTTC; cdr3_aa: CATSDYLGQYNEQFF
j_call: TRBJ2-6; v_call: TRBV5-1; cdr3_length: 19; clone_size: .; d_call: TRBD1; cdr3_nt: TGCGCCAGCAGCTTGGTACGAGACAGGGTGAACTCTGGGGCCAACGTCCTGACTTTC; cdr3_aa: CASSLVRDRVNSGANVLTF
j_call: TRBJ2-3; v_call: TRBV14; cdr3_length: 18; clone_size: .; d_call: TRBD2; cdr3_nt: TGTGCCAGCAGCCCCCTGGGGACTAAAGCGGGCCGGACAGATACGCAGTATTTT; cdr3_aa: CASSPLGTKAGRTDTQYF
j_call: TRBJ2-1; v_call: TRBV6-5; cdr3_length: 12; clone_size: .; d_call: .; cdr3_nt: TGTGCCAGCAGTTTGGACAGAAGGGGGCAGTTCTTC; cdr3_aa: CASSLDRRGQFF
j_call: TRBJ2-1; v_call: TRBV12-3/TRBV12-4; cdr3_length: 12; clone_size: .; d_call: .; cdr3_nt: TGTGCCAGCAGTCAATGGACGAATGAGCAGTTCTTC; cdr3_aa: CASSQWTNEQFF
j_call: TRBJ2-3; v_call: TRBV10-3; cdr3_length: 14; clone_size: few; d_call: .; cdr3_nt: TGTGCCATCAGTGAGACTAGCCCGGGAGATACGCAGTATTTT; cdr3_aa: CAISETSPGDTQYF
j_call: TRBJ2-5; v_call: TRBV21-1; cdr3_length: 16; clone_size: .; d_call: .; cdr3_nt: TGTGCCAGCAGCAAAGTGGGACTAGCGGCCCAAGAGACCCAGTACTTC; cdr3_aa: CASSKVGLAAQETQYF
j_call: TRBJ2-1; v_call: TRBV20-1; cdr3_length: 12; clone_size: .; d_call: .; cdr3_nt: TGCAGTGCCAACCCAGCCTACAATGAGCAGTTCTTC; cdr3_aa: CSANPAYNEQFF
j_call: TRBJ2-7; v_call: TRBV6-2/TRBV6-3; cdr3_length: 17; clone_size: .; d_call: TRBD2; cdr3_nt: TGTGCCAGCAGTTACGGGTCGGGGGGACCCTTCTCCTACGAGCAGTACTTC; cdr3_aa: CASSYGSGGPFSYEQYF
j_call: TRBJ2-2; v_call: TRBV20-1; cdr3_length: 16; clone_size: .; d_call: TRBD1; cdr3_nt: TGCAGTGCTACTAGGACAGGGAGAAGAAACACCGGGGAGCTGTTTTTT; cdr3_aa: CSATRTGRRNTGELFF